This T cell receptor beta chain was recovered during a study of blood T cell repertoires in COVID-19. Background on the study: The analysed material was cDNA or gDNA that came from T cells, B-cell-depleted T cells, or PBMCs.

Profiling relied on immunoSEQ multiplex PCR, and the TCRdb table lists in-frame clones only, not all of them. The data contain some 240,000 clones, roughly 86% of them singletons. V dropped 5 bases and J dropped 7; count of bases not matched to a gene: 5. The germline V gene encodes CDR1 SGHNT and CDR2 YENEEA. CDR3 size: 15 residues. Clinical history as reported by participants underpinned cohort assignment. The V call is TRBV11-3, the J call TRBJ1-6; 10 nucleotides line up with TRBD1. Input material: PBMCs or T cells enriched from blood (not recorded which). The receptor comes from a woman aged 40 to 55 with acute COVID-19. The CDR3 region has the DNA TGTGCCAGCAGCCGATCGGGACAGGGGAATTCACCCCTCCACTTT. Translation gives CASSRSGQGNSPLHF.